What follows are 27 T cell receptor beta chains derived from one specimen sequenced in a study of T cell responses to AZD1222 COVID-19 vaccine. Some clones are missing from TCRdb's copy, which holds only in-frame ones; the method was immunoSEQ multiplex PCR. The sample holds over 110,000 clones, approximately 93% seen once. Source: peripheral blood, taken after recovery from COVID-19. These receptors were taken from an adult who had recovered from COVID-19.

The chain links TRBV19 to TRBJ1-3; D not certain. The CDR3 length is 15 residues. V lost 6 bases, J lost 0 bases, and 12 bases lay in between. Looked up from germline, CDR1 is LNHDA and CDR2 is SQIVND (reference sequence). This chain's CDR3 is CASSGSALSGNTIYF. The DNA of the CDR3 is TGTGCCAGTAGCGGTAGCGCACTCTCTGGAAACACCATATATTTT. Full variable domain (outside the CDR3, taken from reference TRBV19 and TRBJ1-3): DGGITQSPKYLFRKEGQNVTLSCEQNLNHDAMYWYRQDPGQGLRLIYYSQIVNDFQKGDIAEGYSVSREKKESFPLTVTSAQKNPTAFYLCASSGSALSGNTIYFGEGSWLTVV.

The V and J genes are TRBV6-6 and TRBJ1-4; 7 bases line up with TRBD1. With V trimmed by 2 bases and J by 4 bases, 4 bases remained unmatched. In germline, CDR1 is MNHNY, CDR2 SVGAGI (reference sequence). This CDR3 comprises 15 residues. DNA of the CDR3: TGTGCCAGCAGTTACCCGGGACAGCGTAATGAAAAACTGTTTTTT. This encodes CASSYPGQRNEKLFF.

The table lists this clone with a count of one. V usage is TRBV5-1 and J usage is TRBJ2-3, with TRBD1 matching 7 bases. This CDR3 spans 15 amino acids. Germline assignment: CDR1 SGHRS and CDR2 YFSETQ. V shed 5 bases and J 0 bases; nucleotides not matched to a gene: 6. CDR3 DNA: TGCGCCAGCAGGGAAGGGGGCAGCAGCACAGATACGCAGTATTTT. The encoded protein is CASREGGSSTDTQYF.

The V gene is TRBV13, the J gene TRBJ2-3; 11 nucleotides align to TRBD2. Unmatched junction bases numbered 4, after V lost 7 bases and J lost 4 bases. The CDR3 contains 14 residues. Germline loops: CDR1 PRHDT, CDR2 FYEKMQ (reference sequence). CDR3 DNA: TGTGCCAGCAAACTAGCGGGAGTTCCAGATACGCAGTATTTT. Its translation is CASKLAGVPDTQYF.

This clone was observed a single time. The rearrangement links TRBV4-1 to TRBJ2-7, with D perhaps TRBD1 (6 bases). Trimming pared 5 bases from V and 4 bases from J, leaving 18 bases between. Germline CDR1 is MGHRA and CDR2 is YSYEKL. The CDR3 sequence is 15 residues long. CDR3: CASSILSTGIYEQYF. In nucleotides, the CDR3 is TGCGCCAGCAGCATATTGTCGACAGGCATTTACGAGCAGTACTTC.

CDR3 sequence (DNA): TGTGCCAGTAGTATTTTTTCTGGGACAGATACGCAGTATTTT. As protein: CASSIFSGTDTQYF. The chain is built from TRBV19 and TRBJ2-3; no clear D gene. The V end lost 3 bases, the J end lost 3 bases, and 10 bases lay between the germline ends. The CDR3 sequence is 14 residues long. CDR1 and CDR2 from the germline V gene are LNHDA and SQIVND (reference sequence).

V and J are TRBV19 and TRBJ1-2; TRBD1 is a possible D gene (6 bases). Germline-derived CDR1 and CDR2 are LNHDA and SQIVND (reference sequence). This CDR3 comprises 15 residues. V dropped 10 bases and J dropped 5 bases, with 23 bases sitting between them. The CDR3 loop reads CATLGQGPLWYGYTF. The CDR3 DNA follows: TGTGCCACCCTAGGCCAGGGGCCACTTTGGTATGGCTACACCTTC.

The chain combines TRBV19 with TRBJ1-5; 8 bases map to TRBD1. The germline V gene encodes CDR1 LNHDA and CDR2 SQIVND (reference sequence). With V trimmed by 10 bases and J by 0 bases, 14 bases remained unmatched. CDR3 length equals 17 residues. DNA for the CDR3: TGTGCCATTGATATCAGGGGGCCATCAAATAGCAATCAGCCCCAGCATTTT. Its translation is CAIDIRGPSNSNQPQHF.

The V and J genes are TRBV3-1 (or the pseudogene TRBV3-2) and TRBJ2-2; 10 nucleotides align to TRBD2. The CDR3 length is 16 residues. The V and J ends lost 2 bases and 5 bases, in that order; junction bases with no gene match: 5. Germline V gene data show CDR1 as LGHDT and CDR2 as YNNKEL (reference sequence). The CDR3 DNA is TGTGCCAGCAGCCAAATTATAGCGGGAGGAACCGGGGAGCTGTTTTTT. It translates to CASSQIIAGGTGELFF.

The chain carries TRBV11-2 and TRBJ1-2, with TRBD1 matching 9 bases. The junction had 8 bases not matched to a gene; V was cut back by 4 bases and J by 8 bases. Germline V gives CDR1 SGHAT, CDR2 FQNNGV. The CDR3 consists of 14 residues. The CDR3 region is CASSSVTGTGGYTF. In nucleotides, the CDR3 is TGTGCCAGCAGCTCTGTTACCGGGACAGGGGGCTACACCTTC.

J is TRBJ2-7 and V is TRBV11-2; 9 bases agree with TRBD2. The CDR3 is 16 residues long. V shed 0 bases and J 1 base; nucleotides not matched to a gene: 4. Germline CDR1 is SGHAT and CDR2 is FQNNGV. The CDR3 reads CASSLEWGLASYEQYF. The CDR3 DNA reads as TGTGCCAGCAGCTTAGAATGGGGACTAGCTTCCTACGAGCAGTACTTC.

The chain combines TRBV28 with TRBJ1-2; D is unclear. V was trimmed by 2 bases and J by 1 base, leaving 8 bases between them. Germline CDR1 and CDR2: MDHEN and SYDVKM. The CDR3 runs to 14 residues. DNA of the CDR3: TGTGCCAGCAGTTTAGCACAGATTAACTATGGCTACACCTTC. It translates to CASSLAQINYGYTF.

V usage is TRBV24-1 and J usage is TRBJ2-3; D ambiguous. The germline V and J ends were trimmed by 2 bases and 2 bases, with 1 base remaining between them. There are 12 residues in the CDR3. Germline values: CDR1 KGHDR, CDR2 SFDVKD. CDR3 bases: TGTGCCACCAGTGATTCCACAGATACGCAGTATTTT. Translated, it gives CATSDSTDTQYF.

V and J are TRBV28 and TRBJ2-7; the D gene is possibly TRBD1 (5 bases). Trimming removed 6 bases at V and 1 base at J, with 10 bases between. This CDR3 contains 13 residues. Germline CDR1 and CDR2: MDHEN and SYDVKM. In DNA form, the CDR3 reads TGTGCCAGCAGAGACAGCAATTCCTACGAGCAGTACTTC. Its translation: CASRDSNSYEQYF.

This clone was seen just once. The CDR3 coding sequence is TGTGCCAGCAGCGTAGATCGCTACAATGAGCAGTTCTTC. It is translated as CASSVDRYNEQFF. J is TRBJ2-1 and V is TRBV9, with unresolved D. This CDR3 spans 13 amino acids. V gave up 0 bases and J gave up 3 bases, with 4 bases separating them. From germline, CDR1 is SGDLS and CDR2 YYNGEE.

The chain combines TRBV14 with TRBJ1-6; D ambiguous. This CDR3 spans 12 amino acids. Germline lookup yields CDR1 SGHDN and CDR2 FVKESK. Trimming took off 3 bases at V and 9 bases at J, with 6 bases between the two ends. CDR3 loop: CASSHPFSPLHF. For the CDR3, the DNA is TGTGCCAGCAGCCATCCCTTTTCACCCCTCCACTTT.

This chain links TRBV28 with TRBJ1-1; 7 nucleotides match TRBD1. J gave up 6 bases and V 8 bases, and 9 bases lay outside the gene matches. Germline CDR1 reads MDHEN; CDR2 reads SYDVKM. The CDR3 length is 13 residues. DNA for the CDR3: TGTGCCAGCCCCTCCCGGGACAGCTCTGAAGCTTTCTTT. This sequence encodes CASPSRDSSEAFF.

The gene calls are TRBV21-1 and TRBJ2-3; TRBD2 is the table's D call, not checked against the DNA. TRBV21-1 is marked as a pseudogene. The CDR3 contains 15 residues. The CDR3 coding sequence is TGTGCCAGCAGCTCCGGGGGGGTTAGTGCAGATACGCAGTATTTT. It translates to CASSSGGVSADTQYF.

The chain recombines TRBV20-1 with TRBJ2-7, with 9 bases aligning to TRBD2. This CDR3 is 11 amino acids long. Germline V lookup: CDR1 DFQATT, CDR2 SNEGSKA (reference sequence). The CDR3 DNA is TGCAGCGCCGGCGGGGGGGACGAGCAGTACTTC. Translating it yields CSAGGGDEQYF.

The chain combines TRBV4-1 with TRBJ2-7; D could derive from TRBD1 or TRBD2 (5 bases each). V was cut by 1 base and J by 7 bases, with 14 bases left in between. The germline V gene encodes CDR1 MGHRA and CDR2 YSYEKL. This CDR3 is built from 14 residues. CDR3 in DNA: TGCGCCAGCAGCCAAGTAGGGACGGTGGGGGAGCAGTACTTC. Translating it yields CASSQVGTVGEQYF.

The chain has TRBV28 and TRBJ2-7; 7 nucleotides match TRBD1. The junction had 2 bases not matched to a gene; V was cut back by 5 bases and J by 1 base. Germline CDR1 MDHEN, CDR2 SYDVKM. This CDR3 is 13 amino acids long. CDR3 in DNA: TGTGCCAGCAGTACGGGACAGTCCTACGAGCAGTACTTC. Its translation: CASSTGQSYEQYF.

The chain recombines TRBV24-1 with TRBJ2-1; a weak D match, TRBD1 (6 bases). V lost 5 bases and J 8 bases, leaving 18 bases between the germline ends. The CDR3 is 15 residues long. The germline CDR1 and CDR2 sequences are KGHDR and SFDVKD. The CDR3 nucleotides read TGTGCCACCAGTGCGGGACACAAGGGCTTCGATGAGCAGTTCTTC. Encoded protein: CATSAGHKGFDEQFF.

The CDR3 region is CASSPLGTGKTEAFF. Written as DNA, the CDR3 is TGCGCCAGCAGCCCACTAGGGACAGGGAAAACTGAAGCTTTCTTT. This chain connects TRBV4-1 to TRBJ1-1; 9 bases line up with TRBD1. CDR1 and CDR2 from the germline V gene are MGHRA and YSYEKL. Trimming cost V 4 bases and J 5 bases; bases outside gene matches: 8. The CDR3 extends over 15 amino acids.

This chain joins TRBV29-1 and TRBJ2-5; tentative D call: TRBD2 (6 bases). Trimming stripped 0 bases from V and 4 bases from J, with 12 bases between. This CDR3 region has 14 residues. CDR1 SQVTM and CDR2 ANQGSEA come from the germline V gene. CDR3 in amino acids: CSVEDIGGSETQYF. In DNA, the CDR3 is TGCAGCGTTGAAGATATCGGGGGATCAGAGACCCAGTACTTC.

This sequence joins TRBV11-3 and TRBJ2-1, with 8 bases lining up with TRBD2. V lost 5 bases to trimming and J lost 6 bases; unmatched junction nucleotides: 9. The CDR3 spans 15 residues. The germline CDR1 and CDR2 sequences are SGHNT and YENEEA. CDR3 nucleotides: TGTGCCAGCAGCGTGACCGGGACTAGTGGCAATGAGCAGTTCTTC. It specifies CASSVTGTSGNEQFF.

The count of this clone is one. This CDR3 is also generated by other DNA sequences in the sample. The rearrangement joins TRBV6-1 to TRBJ1-3; no clear D gene. Trimming pared 2 bases from V and 3 bases from J, leaving 5 bases between. The CDR3 loop spans 13 amino acids. Germline V gene data show CDR1 as MNHNS and CDR2 as SASEGT. CDR3: CASSERGGNTIYF. CDR3 nucleotides: TGTGCCAGCAGTGAACGGGGTGGAAACACCATATATTTT.

This chain links TRBV10-2 with TRBJ2-5; D might be TRBD1 (6 bases). V lost 3 bases and J 4 bases, leaving 9 bases between the germline ends. The CDR3 is made up of 13 amino acids. Germline assignment: CDR1 WSHSY and CDR2 SAAADI. In DNA, the CDR3 is TGCGCCAGCAGTGAACAGGGTACAGAGACCCAGTACTTC. Translated: CASSEQGTETQYF.